A selection of T cell receptor beta chains follows, all from one sample in a study of shared clonotypes between healthy human individuals. The method was immunoSEQ multiplex PCR; TCRdb's version includes in-frame clones alone and lacks a portion of them. The sample holds about 2.4 million clones, 93% seen once. The sequenced material came from naive CD4+ T cells from PBMCs. Receptor source: a man between 18 and 35 years old in good health. Some clones in this sample may be carry-over from other donors' samples. Both conserved end residues are part of each CDR3.

TRBV2	TRBJ1-4	CASRLGQGNEKLFF
TRBV15	TRBJ2-7	CATSRGLAGAYEQYF
TRBV2	TRBJ1-5	CASSGSGGQPQHF
TRBV11-2	TRBJ1-3	CASSLGRSSGNTTYF
TRBV11-2	TRBJ2-7	CASSPGTGGYEQYF
TRBV27	TRBJ2-7	CASSLRVASRAEQYF
TRBV6-1	TRBJ1-1	CASSAGVNTEAFF
TRBV4-3	TRBJ1-2	CASSRRRGRDGYTF
TRBV10-3	TRBJ2-3	CAIQTGTGANTQYF
TRBV29-1	TRBJ2-1	CSVEDLDPYNEHNEQFF
TRBV28	TRBJ2-7	CASSLSDRAEQYF
TRBV28	TRBJ2-1	CASSPPTSGIYNEQFF
TRBV5-6	TRBJ1-4	CASSFRTAGGLFF
TRBV12-2	TRBJ2-1	CASRFSRLAELYNEQFF
TRBV20-1	TRBJ1-2	CSASVGDGYTF
TRBV9	TRBJ2-7	CASSAGPGSAPYEQYF
TRBV10-1	TRBJ2-2	CASRGRPVPYTGELFF
TRBV7-9	TRBJ1-1	CASSPAQGYGTEAFF
TRBV6-1	TRBJ1-1	CASSERTVNTEAFF
TRBV28	TRBJ1-4	CASLDRYLEKLFF
TRBV14	TRBJ2-5	CASSYSTGGGLETQYF
TRBV11-2	TRBJ2-5	CASSPKTATMAETQYF
TRBV2	TRBJ2-5	CASRANQETQYF
TRBV10-3	TRBJ2-1	CAIGHTYNEQFF
TRBV2	TRBJ1-4	CASSDGATGEKLFF
TRBV7-9	TRBJ2-7	CASSLFTSFAYEQYF
TRBV7-2	TRBJ1-5	CASSLGVYQPQHF
TRBV6-1	TRBJ1-2	CASETGGNYGYTF
TRBV10-1	TRBJ2-2	CASSEGYTGELFF
TRBV6-6	TRBJ1-5	CASSSGQGVWEPQHF
TRBV14	TRBJ2-7	CASSQGRGKQYF
TRBV18	TRBJ2-1	CASSPIGKGGSYNEQFF
TRBV15	TRBJ1-2	CATSRGGQGYGYTF
TRBV7-2	TRBJ2-7	CASSLVAGTYYEQYF
TRBV4-3	TRBJ1-5	CASSQDRAAGRQPQHF
TRBV6-1	TRBJ1-5	CASGRQGNSNQPQHF
TRBV10-3	TRBJ2-1	CAISESLQGMGQFF
TRBV28	TRBJ1-1	CASSPGTRLNTEAFF
TRBV18	TRBJ2-7	CASSSSAGHEQYF